This TCR beta chain was identified in a study of T cell repertoires in cytomegalovirus infection. Study background: Recently identified HLA-C-restricted and well-studied HLA-B-restricted CMV epitopes were used.

TCRdb fed the reads into MiXCR, producing one record per CDR3 protein. Among more than 250,000 distinct CDR3 sequences listed, 20% to 25% were seen once. This clonotype came up a few times. Antigen: not known. The germline gives CDR1 SEHNR, CDR2 FQNEAQ (reference sequence). The CDR3 spans 15 residues. V lost 1 base and J lost 3, with 12 bases in between. The sequencing used cultured PBMCs, collected from culture after CMV antigen stimulation. The receptor was derived from a human donor in good health (CMV status not recorded). Some clones in this sample may be carry-over from other donors' samples. The chain combines TRBV7-9 with TRBJ1-1; D remains unclear. This CDR3 is CASSLVRRADTEAFF. As DNA, the CDR3 is TGTGCCAGCAGCTTAGTTCGGCGGGCCGACACTGAAGCTTTCTTT.